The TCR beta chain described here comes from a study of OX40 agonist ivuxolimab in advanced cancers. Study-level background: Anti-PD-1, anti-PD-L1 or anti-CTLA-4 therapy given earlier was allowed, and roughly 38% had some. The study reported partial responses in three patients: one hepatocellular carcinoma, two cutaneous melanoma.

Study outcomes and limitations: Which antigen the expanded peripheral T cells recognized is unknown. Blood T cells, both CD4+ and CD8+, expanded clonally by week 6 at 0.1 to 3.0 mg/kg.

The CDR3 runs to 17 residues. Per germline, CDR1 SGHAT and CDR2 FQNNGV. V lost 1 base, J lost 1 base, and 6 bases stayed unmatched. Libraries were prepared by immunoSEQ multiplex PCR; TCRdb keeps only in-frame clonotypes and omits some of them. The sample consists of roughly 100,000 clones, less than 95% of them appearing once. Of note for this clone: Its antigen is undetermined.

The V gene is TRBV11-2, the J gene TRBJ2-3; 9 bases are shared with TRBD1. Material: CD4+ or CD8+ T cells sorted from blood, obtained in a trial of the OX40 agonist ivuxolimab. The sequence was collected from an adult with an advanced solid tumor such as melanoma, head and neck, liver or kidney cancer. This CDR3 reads CASSLGGQGLGTDTQYF. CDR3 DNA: TGTGCCAGCAGCTTAGGCGGACAGGGGCTAGGCACAGATACGCAGTATTTT.